This T cell receptor beta chain originates from a study of graft-versus-host responses after intestinal transplantation (dated by TCRdb to the early 2020s). For context, the study as a whole: The transplants that recipients got were multivisceral, liver-intestinal, or isolated intestinal. The cohort enrolled 20 to 30 intestinal transplant recipients, one of whom was a retransplant, and a few patients without pretransplant specimens were excluded. Anti-thymocyte globulin induction was given to all recipients, followed by maintenance tacrolimus and steroids for 2 to 4 years. Bulk TCR-beta CDR3 sequencing was used to track graft-versus-host and host-versus-graft alloreactive T cell clones in the graft, circulation and bone marrow after intestinal transplantation. To identify alloreactive clones, pre-transplant mixed lymphocyte reaction products were sequenced and then compared with unstimulated pre-transplant donor and recipient T cells. Rather than being sequenced by the commercial service, samples from three later patients were sequenced in-house on an Illumina MiSeq and processed with MiXCR. A peak of at least 4% donor T cells among recipient peripheral blood mononuclear cells was the definition used for donor T cell macrochimerism. The investigation overall reported the following: The conclusions were limited by the relatively low number and heterogeneity of the intestinal transplant patients. GvH clones were detected in recipient bone marrow, and some of these GvH clones were observed earlier in ileal mucosa or blood, consistent with an intestinal mucosal origin. Patients with donor T cell macrochimerism had high GvH to HvG T cell clonal ratios in their allografts. Early after transplant, declines in HvG clones were associated with peak levels of circulating GvH clones.

In light of the paper, this sample's time point label describes: cells obtained before transplantation from donor or recipient. CD3+CD4+ and CD3+CD8+ populations were FACS-sorted from unstimulated pre-transplant donor and recipient cells taken from spleen or lymph nodes. As to this clone: Its antigen remains unidentified. Within one base of it there is no much larger clone, and no base qualities were kept.

The CDR3 numbers 15 residues from cysteine through phenylalanine. Only CDR3 DNA is held: 45 bases, read in frame from base 1. Trimming takes 1 base from V and 7 bases from J, and the germline ends sit 12 bases apart. The germline V gene supplies CDR1 SGHRS and CDR2 YFSETQ. The method was the immunoSEQ multiplex PCR assay. In most patients, genomic DNA was isolated using the Qiagen DNeasy Blood and Tissue Kit and sent frozen to Adaptive Biotechnologies for TCR sequencing. Adaptive Biotechnologies carried out high-throughput TCR-beta CDR3 sequencing of genomic DNA for most patients. In the authors' own workflow: Adaptive's ImmunoSEQ software was the source of the TCR sequencing data for roughly 19 patients, while a few other patients were processed with MiXCR and VDJtools. CD4 versus CD8 sorting errors were corrected by removing sequences found in both subsets at a frequency ratio below 5:1. CDR3 nucleotide sequences shared between donor and recipient were removed because their origin could not be assigned. To count as alloreactive, a clone needed at least 2-fold expansion over unstimulated cells and a minimum CFSE-low frequency of 0.002% (template counts) or 0.001% (read counts). A clone was considered mappable if detected in the sequenced pre-transplant spleen, lymph node, or MLR CFSE-low populations of the donor or recipient. The cumulative frequency of alloreactive clones was calculated as a percentage of all sequences, weighted by copy number. TCRdb's version of the immuneACCESS table is confined to in-frame rearrangements and falls short of the full clone set. An unresolved V gene accounts for under half of the shortfall where checked; the remainder is of unknown origin. V, J and clone size are taken as reported in that table, and D and trimming were inferred from the DNA itself. The sample data list fewer than 90,000 clones, and about 95% of these were observed just once. The top ten constitute roughly 0.18% of the sample.

This clonotype was sampled from a human donor who was the organ donor for an intestinal transplant. The chain joins TRBV5-1 to TRBJ1-6, with the D gene not confidently named. This specimen consisted of unstimulated CD4+ T cells sorted from spleen or lymph node cells, obtained before transplant. The CDR3: CASSLSIPANSPLHF. Here is the DNA: TGCGCCAGCAGCTTGAGTATACCTGCAAATTCACCCCTCCACTTT. With the portions outside the CDR3 filled from the reference TRBV5-1 and TRBJ1-6 genes, the complete variable region becomes KAGVTQTPRYLIKTRGQQVTLSCSPISGHRSVSWYQQTPGQGLQFLFEYFSETQRNKGNFPGRFSGRQFSNSRSEMNVSTLELGDSALYLCASSLSIPANSPLHFGNGTRLTVT.